These 21 T cell receptor beta chains were all obtained from the same sample, sequenced in a study of cytomegalovirus exposure and HLA in healthy donors. The PCR ran on 60 Vbeta and 13 Jbeta primers. The assay was immunoSEQ multiplex PCR, and TCRdb's table has in-frame clones only and misses some. The sample includes about 130,000 clones, 65% to 70% seen only once; the top ten take 1.5% to 2%. The sequenced sample consisted of PBMCs. The origin of the receptors is a human donor in good health.

The chain combines TRBV15 with TRBJ2-7, with no clear D. Per the germline V gene, CDR1 is LNHNV and CDR2 is YYDKDF (reference sequence). The V end lost 1 base, the J end lost 0 bases, and 7 bases lay between the germline ends. The CDR3 sequence is 14 residues long. CDR3 nucleotide sequence: TGTGCCACCAGCAGAGGCCAGGACTCCTACGAGCAGTACTTC. As protein: CATSRGQDSYEQYF.

CDR3 sequence: CASSYVPDTQYF. The DNA of the CDR3 is TGTGCCAGCAGTTATGTCCCAGATACGCAGTATTTT. This chain joins TRBV7-9 and TRBJ2-3; no definite D call. Germline loops: CDR1 SEHNR, CDR2 FQNEAQ (reference sequence). CDR3 length equals 12 residues. V was trimmed by 6 bases and J by 4 bases, leaving 8 bases between them.

This clone was recorded only once. The gene calls are TRBV5-6 and TRBJ2-7, with TRBD2 identical over 8 bases. Germline-derived CDR1 and CDR2 are SGHDT and YYEEEE. V lost 0 bases and J lost 3; bases outside the gene matches: 5. This CDR3 is built from 15 residues. As DNA, the CDR3 is TGTGCCAGCAGCTTGGGTGCGCGGGGGGTCTACGAGCAGTACTTC. This encodes CASSLGARGVYEQYF.

The J gene is TRBJ2-7, the V gene TRBV9; 9 positions match TRBD2. Trimming took 0 bases from V and 2 from J; bases not matched to a gene: 3. CDR3 length: 15 residues. Per the germline V gene, CDR1 is SGDLS and CDR2 is YYNGEE. The CDR3 sequence: CASSVAAGGPYEQYF. Here the CDR3 DNA reads TGTGCCAGCAGCGTAGCGGCGGGAGGGCCCTACGAGCAGTACTTC.

The chain has TRBV4-3 and TRBJ2-3, with 12 bases identical to TRBD2. Trimming removed 2 bases from V and 1 base from J; junction bases left unmatched: 7. Germline V gene sequence: CDR1 LGHNA, CDR2 YSLEER. This CDR3 comprises 18 residues. Here the CDR3 DNA reads TGCGCCAGCAGCCAATCCCTGGGACTAGCGGGTGGCACAGATACGCAGTATTTT. This sequence encodes CASSQSLGLAGGTDTQYF.

This clone was observed many times. This CDR3 is CASSYSSGPLDEQYF. The CDR3 DNA reads as TGTGCCAGCAGTTACTCTAGCGGCCCCTTGGACGAGCAGTACTTC. The chain recombines TRBV6-5 with TRBJ2-7, with a weak D call TRBD2 (6 bases). V lost 0 bases and J 5 bases, leaving 14 bases between the germline ends. The CDR3 totals 15 residues. The V gene's germline CDR1 is MNHEY and CDR2 SVGAGI.

This sequence joins TRBV5-1 and TRBJ2-5; 11 positions agree with TRBD2. This CDR3 contains 16 residues. Germline CDR1 and CDR2: SGHRS and YFSETQ. The ends lost 3 bases at V and 11 bases at J; junction bases unmatched: 15. CDR3 coding DNA: TGCGCCAGCAGCTGGGGTAGCGGGAGGGCCTTGAGTGAGCAGTACTTC. It translates to CASSWGSGRALSEQYF.

The chain links TRBV25-1 to TRBJ1-2; weak D call: TRBD1 (6 bases). The CDR3 length is 13 residues. Germline CDR1 and CDR2: MGHDK and SYGVNS. Trimming cost V 2 bases and J 8 bases, with 12 bases left between them. Here the CDR3 reads CASSERGARGYTF. CDR3 DNA sequence: TGTGCCAGCAGTGAACGGGGGGCAAGAGGCTACACCTTC.

The chain recombines TRBV7-9 with TRBJ1-2; 7 nucleotides line up with TRBD1. The germline V gene has CDR1 SEHNR and CDR2 FQNEAQ (reference sequence). The CDR3 totals 16 residues. J lost 5 bases, V lost 5 bases, and 14 bases had no gene match. CDR3 sequence: CASSPAVQGTVYGYTF. The DNA for the CDR3 is TGTGCCAGCAGCCCAGCAGTACAGGGGACGGTGTATGGCTACACCTTC. The full variable domain, completed using reference TRBV7-9 and TRBJ1-2, is DTGVSQNPRHKITKRGQNVTFRCDPISEHNRLYWYRQTLGQGPEFLTYFQNEAQLEKSRLLSDRFSAERPKGSFSTLEIQRTEQGDSAMYLCASSPAVQGTVYGYTFGSGTRLTVV.

This chain links TRBV5-4 with TRBJ2-1; 9 bases agree with TRBD2. The germline V gene has CDR1 SGHNT and CDR2 YYREEE (reference sequence). This CDR3 is 15 amino acids long. With V trimmed by 2 bases and J by 4 bases, 4 bases remained unmatched. The CDR3 nucleotides read TGTGCCAGCAGCTTTGGGCGGGAGGGGTACAATGAGCAGTTCTTC. This encodes CASSFGREGYNEQFF.

This rearrangement joins TRBV9 to TRBJ2-2, with a tentative D call TRBD1 (6 bases). V was pared by 4 bases and J by 2 bases, with 12 bases between. The CDR3 is made up of 15 amino acids. Germline CDR1 SGDLS, CDR2 YYNGEE. CDR3 sequence: CASSRTVENTGELFF. CDR3 DNA: TGTGCCAGCAGCCGGACAGTAGAAAACACCGGGGAGCTGTTTTTT.

J is TRBJ2-7 and V is TRBV19, with 8 bases matching TRBD1. After removal of 6 bases from V and 3 bases from J, the junction contained 7 bases not matched to a gene. The CDR3 length is 14 residues. Germline CDR1 reads LNHDA; CDR2 reads SQIVND (reference sequence). The DNA of the CDR3 is TGTGCCAGTAGAACCGGGACAGGTCACTACGAGCAGTACTTC. It specifies CASRTGTGHYEQYF.

The chain's CDR3 is CASRTGASYEQYF. Written as DNA, the CDR3 is TGTGCCAGCAGAACAGGGGCCTCCTACGAGCAGTACTTC. The rearrangement uses TRBV6-5 and TRBJ2-7; TRBD1 agrees at 7 bases. CDR1 is MNHEY, CDR2 SVGAGI, per germline. J was trimmed by 0 bases and V by 6 bases; bases with no gene match: 2. The CDR3 has 13 amino acids.

This clone appeared once. This CDR3 reads CASSSTGGRNIQYF. The CDR3 coding sequence is TGTGCCAGCAGTTCCACAGGGGGTAGAAACATTCAGTACTTC. This chain connects TRBV6-5 to TRBJ2-4, with 8 bases identical to TRBD1. V gave up 4 bases and J gave up 6 bases; unmatched junction bases: 5. This CDR3 is built from 14 residues. Germline CDR1 and CDR2: MNHEY and SVGAGI.

The chain couples TRBV6-1 to TRBJ2-7; 11 bases are a match to TRBD2. CDR3 length: 15 residues. The germline gives CDR1 MNHNS, CDR2 SASEGT. Trimming removed 7 bases from V and 6 bases from J; junction bases left unmatched: 11. CDR3 nucleotide sequence: TGTGCCAGCACTACGACTAGCGGGAAGTTCGGCGAGCAGTACTTC. It encodes CASTTTSGKFGEQYF.

The genes are TRBV6-5 and TRBJ2-7, with a weak D call TRBD2 (6 bases). CDR1 is MNHEY, CDR2 SVGAGI, per germline. This CDR3 is built from 15 residues. Trimming shortened V by 0 bases and J by 4 bases, and 13 bases separated the two germline ends. CDR3 amino acids: CASSYSTSSGYEQYF. The DNA for the CDR3 is TGTGCCAGCAGTTACTCGACTAGTTCGGGTTACGAGCAGTACTTC.

The chain combines TRBV27 with TRBJ1-3; possible D gene TRBD1, 6 bases. The V end was cut by 3 bases, the J end by 8 bases, with 11 bases between. CDR3 length: 13 residues. CDR1 and CDR2 from the germline V gene are MNHEY and SMNVEV (reference sequence). In nucleotides, the CDR3 is TGTGCCAGCAGTTTTGGGCAGGGGTACACCATATATTTT. Translated, it gives CASSFGQGYTIYF.

A note on this clone: Relative to the germline gene, one junction end is altered; a read error may explain this. The chain joins TRBV19 to TRBJ2-3; 9 positions match TRBD2. Germline loops: CDR1 LNHDA, CDR2 SQIVND (reference sequence). The CDR3 sequence is 15 residues long. CDR3 sequence (DNA): TGTACCAGTAGTACTACTAGCGGGAGCACAGATACGCAGTATTTT. It codes for CTSSTTSGSTDTQYF.

V usage is TRBV9 and J usage is TRBJ2-6; possible D gene TRBD1, 6 bases. Trimming stripped 2 bases from V and 0 bases from J, with 12 bases between. Germline V gene sequence: CDR1 SGDLS, CDR2 YYNGEE. This CDR3 region has 17 residues. CDR3 coding DNA: TGTGCCAGCAGCGTTAGCCACAGGGCCTCTGGGGCCAACGTCCTGACTTTC. Its protein is CASSVSHRASGANVLTF.

This chain connects TRBV18 to TRBJ1-2; 8 nucleotides line up with TRBD1. The V gene's germline CDR1 is KGHSH and CDR2 LQKENI. CDR3 length: 13 amino acids. The V and J ends lost 6 bases and 2 bases, in that order; junction bases with no gene match: 2. CDR3 amino acids: CASSPGGNYGYTF. The CDR3 DNA follows: TGTGCCAGCTCCCCAGGGGGCAACTATGGCTACACCTTC.

The chain employs TRBV4-2 and TRBJ2-5; D is ambiguous. Looked up from germline, CDR1 is LGHNA and CDR2 is YNFKEQ. The CDR3 is 15 amino acids. With 4 bases removed from V and 5 bases from J, the gap between germline ends came to 17 bases. The CDR3, as DNA: TGTGCCAGCAGCCCGCAAGACGGGTCGGCGGAGACCCAGTACTTC. Amino acids: CASSPQDGSAETQYF.